This T cell receptor (beta chain) was obtained from a study of OX40 agonist ivuxolimab in advanced cancers. Study-wide context: Patients were infused with ivuxolimab every 2 weeks at 0.01 to 10 mg/kg.

Study-level findings and limits: Which antigen the expanded peripheral T cells recognized is unknown.

The V and J ends lost 5 bases and 5 bases, in that order; junction bases with no gene match: 12. Germline assignment: CDR1 SEHNR and CDR2 FQNEAQ (reference sequence). The CDR3 is 17 residues long. Regarding this clone: The antigen is undetermined.

The protocol was immunoSEQ multiplex PCR, while the TCRdb copy is restricted to in-frame clones and leaves out a portion. The sample has some 40,000 clones; roughly 91% are singletons. The sequence derives from an adult with an advanced solid tumor such as melanoma, head and neck, liver or kidney cancer. The chain joins TRBV7-9 to TRBJ1-1, with 12 bases matching TRBD1. This material consisted of CD4+ or CD8+ T cells sorted from blood, taken in a trial of the OX40 agonist ivuxolimab. The CDR3 here is CASSRSRDRGRSTEAFF. In nucleotides, the CDR3 is TGTGCCAGCAGCCGAAGCCGGGACAGGGGGCGATCTACTGAAGCTTTCTTT.